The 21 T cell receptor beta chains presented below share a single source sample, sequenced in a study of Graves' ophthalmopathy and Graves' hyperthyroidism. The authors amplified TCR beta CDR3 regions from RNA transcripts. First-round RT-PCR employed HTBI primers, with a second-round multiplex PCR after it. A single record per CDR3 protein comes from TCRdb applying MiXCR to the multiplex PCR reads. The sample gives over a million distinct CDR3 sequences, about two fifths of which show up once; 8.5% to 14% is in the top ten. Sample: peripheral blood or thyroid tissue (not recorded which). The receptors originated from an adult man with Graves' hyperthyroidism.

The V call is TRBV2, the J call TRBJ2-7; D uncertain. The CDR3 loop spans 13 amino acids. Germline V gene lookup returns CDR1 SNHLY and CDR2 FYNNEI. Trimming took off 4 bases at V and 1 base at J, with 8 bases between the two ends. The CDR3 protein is CASSVSWSYEQYF. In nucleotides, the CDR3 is TGTGCCAGCAGTGTCAGCTGGTCCTACGAGCAGTACTTC.

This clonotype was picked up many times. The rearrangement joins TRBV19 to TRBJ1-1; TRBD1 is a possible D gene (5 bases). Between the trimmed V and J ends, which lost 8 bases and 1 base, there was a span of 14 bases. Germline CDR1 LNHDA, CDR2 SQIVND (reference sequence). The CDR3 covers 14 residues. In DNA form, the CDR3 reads TGTGCCAGTGGAAAGGGAGGGGAGAACACTGAAGCTTTCTTT. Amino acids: CASGKGGENTEAFF.

For the CDR3, the DNA is TGTGCCAGCAGTGACAGGGATATCATCTATGGCTACACCTTC. It codes for CASSDRDIIYGYTF. V gene TRBV25-1 combines with J gene TRBJ1-2; D might be TRBD1 (5 bases). The V and J ends lost 3 bases and 4 bases respectively, with 12 bases between them. The CDR3 is 14 amino acids. The germline V gene encodes CDR1 MGHDK and CDR2 SYGVNS.

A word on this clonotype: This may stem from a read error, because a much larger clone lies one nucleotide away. CDR3 amino acids: CASTTGFQLQHF. CDR3 bases: TGTGCCAGCACAACAGGGTTTCAGCTCCAGCATTTT. The rearrangement joins TRBV6-5 to TRBJ1-5; TRBD1 might be the D (6 bases). There are 12 residues in the CDR3. The germline CDR1 and CDR2 sequences are MNHEY and SVGAGI.

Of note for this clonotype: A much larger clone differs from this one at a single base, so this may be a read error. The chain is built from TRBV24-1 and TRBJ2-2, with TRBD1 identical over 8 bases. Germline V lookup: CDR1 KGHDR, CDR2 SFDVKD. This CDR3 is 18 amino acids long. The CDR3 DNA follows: TGTGCCACCAGTGCCCCACCGGCCAGGGGGCAAGACACCGGGGAGCTGCTTTTT. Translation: CATSAPPARGQDTGELLF.

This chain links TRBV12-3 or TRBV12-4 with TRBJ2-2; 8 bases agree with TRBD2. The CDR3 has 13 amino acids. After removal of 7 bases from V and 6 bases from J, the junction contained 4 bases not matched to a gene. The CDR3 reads CASTGTRSGELFF. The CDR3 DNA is TGTGCCAGCACCGGGACTAGGTCCGGGGAGCTGTTTTTT.

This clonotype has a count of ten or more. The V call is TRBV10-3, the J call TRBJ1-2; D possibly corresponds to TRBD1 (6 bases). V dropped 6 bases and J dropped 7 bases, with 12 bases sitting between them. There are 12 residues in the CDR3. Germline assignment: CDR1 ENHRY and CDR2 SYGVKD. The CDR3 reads CAIRTGSVGYTF. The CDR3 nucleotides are TGTGCCATCAGAACAGGGTCGGTTGGCTACACCTTC.

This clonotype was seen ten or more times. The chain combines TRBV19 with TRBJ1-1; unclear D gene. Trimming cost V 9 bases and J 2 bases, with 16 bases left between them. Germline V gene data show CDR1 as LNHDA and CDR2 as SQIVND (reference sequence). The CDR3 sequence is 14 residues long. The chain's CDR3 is CASSYGGGNTEAFF. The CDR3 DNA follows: TGTGCCAGCAGTTATGGTGGAGGAAACACTGAAGCTTTCTTT.

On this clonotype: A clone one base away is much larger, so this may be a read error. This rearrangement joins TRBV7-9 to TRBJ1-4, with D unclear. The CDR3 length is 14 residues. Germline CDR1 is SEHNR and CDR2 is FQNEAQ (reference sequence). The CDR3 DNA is TGTGCCAGCAGCTTAGTATTCGCTAATGAAGAACTGTTTTTT. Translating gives CASSLVFANEELFF.

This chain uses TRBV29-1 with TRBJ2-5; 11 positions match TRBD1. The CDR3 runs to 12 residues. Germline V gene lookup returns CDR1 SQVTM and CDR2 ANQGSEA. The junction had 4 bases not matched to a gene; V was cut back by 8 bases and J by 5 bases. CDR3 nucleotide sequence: TGCAGCATACGGGACAGGGGGGAGACCCAGTACTTC. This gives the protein CSIRDRGETQYF.

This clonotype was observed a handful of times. Written as DNA, the CDR3 is TGTGCCAGCAGCGGTGGACTAACGGGGGCCAACGTCCTGACTTTC. Translated, it gives CASSGGLTGANVLTF. This sequence joins TRBV6-5 and TRBJ2-6; tentative D call: TRBD2 (6 bases). V was clipped by 6 bases and J by 4 bases, with 13 bases between them. Germline assignment: CDR1 MNHEY and CDR2 SVGAGI. CDR3 size: 15 residues.

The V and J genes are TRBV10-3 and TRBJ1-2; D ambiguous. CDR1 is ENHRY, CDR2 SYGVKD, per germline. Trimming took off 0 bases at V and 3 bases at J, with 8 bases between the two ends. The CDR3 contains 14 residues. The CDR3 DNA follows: TGTGCCATCAGTGAGTCGGGCACGGACTATGGCTACACCTTC. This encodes CAISESGTDYGYTF.

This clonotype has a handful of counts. The CDR3 bases are TGTGCCAGCAGTTCGTTAGCGAGGAGCTCCTACGAGCAGTACTTC. Amino acids: CASSSLARSSYEQYF. The chain employs TRBV27 and TRBJ2-7; weak D call: TRBD2 (5 bases). The CDR3 contains 15 residues. Germline V CDR1 and CDR2: MNHEY, SMNVEV (reference sequence). V shed 4 bases and J shed 0 bases, with 13 bases lying between them.

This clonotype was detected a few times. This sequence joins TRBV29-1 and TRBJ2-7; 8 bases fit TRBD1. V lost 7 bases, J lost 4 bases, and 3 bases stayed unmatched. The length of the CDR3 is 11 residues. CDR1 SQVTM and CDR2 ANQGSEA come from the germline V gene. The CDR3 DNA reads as TGCAGCGGGACAGGGTCTTACGAGCAGTACTTC. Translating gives CSGTGSYEQYF.

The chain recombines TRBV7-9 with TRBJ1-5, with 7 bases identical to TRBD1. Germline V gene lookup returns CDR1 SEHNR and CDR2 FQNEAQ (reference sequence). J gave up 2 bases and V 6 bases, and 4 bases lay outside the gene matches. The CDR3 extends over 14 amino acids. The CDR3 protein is CASRIDRGNQPQHF. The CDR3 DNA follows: TGTGCCAGCAGAATCGACAGGGGCAATCAGCCCCAGCATTTT.

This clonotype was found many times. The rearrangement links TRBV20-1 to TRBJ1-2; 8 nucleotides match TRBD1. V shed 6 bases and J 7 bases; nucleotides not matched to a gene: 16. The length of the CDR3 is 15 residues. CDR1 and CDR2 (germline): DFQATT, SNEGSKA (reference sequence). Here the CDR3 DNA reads TGCAGTGCCTCCGCTAGTCAGGGGGCCCCGTCTGGCTACACCTTC. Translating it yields CSASASQGAPSGYTF.

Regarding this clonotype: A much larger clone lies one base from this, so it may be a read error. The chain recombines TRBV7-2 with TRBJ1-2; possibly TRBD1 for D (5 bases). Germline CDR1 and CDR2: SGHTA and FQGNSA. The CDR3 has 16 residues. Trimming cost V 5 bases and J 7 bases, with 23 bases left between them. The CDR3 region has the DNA TGTGCCAGCAGCCAGAAGGGCAGGGTTCTCAATCTTGGCTACACCTTC. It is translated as CASSQKGRVLNLGYTF. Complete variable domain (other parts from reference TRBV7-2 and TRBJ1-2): GAGVSQSPSNKVTEKGKDVELRCDPISGHTALYWYRQSLGQGLEFLIYFQGNSAPDKSGLPSDRFSAERTGGSVSTLTIQRTQQEDSAVYLCASSQKGRVLNLGYTFGSGTRLTVV.

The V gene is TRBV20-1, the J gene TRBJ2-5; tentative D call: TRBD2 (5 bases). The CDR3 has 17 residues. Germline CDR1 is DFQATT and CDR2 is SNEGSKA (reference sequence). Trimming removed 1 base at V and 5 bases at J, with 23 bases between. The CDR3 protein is CSARGLGDSTVGETQYF. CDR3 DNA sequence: TGCAGTGCTAGAGGATTGGGAGACTCAACCGTTGGGGAGACCCAGTACTTC.

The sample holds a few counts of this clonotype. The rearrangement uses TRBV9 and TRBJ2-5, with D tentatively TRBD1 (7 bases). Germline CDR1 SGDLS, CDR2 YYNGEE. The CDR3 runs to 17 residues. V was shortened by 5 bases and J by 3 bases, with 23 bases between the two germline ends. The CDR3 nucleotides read TGTGCCAGCAGTAAATATTCGACAGGGAGGAATAAAGAGACCCAGTACTTC. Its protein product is CASSKYSTGRNKETQYF.

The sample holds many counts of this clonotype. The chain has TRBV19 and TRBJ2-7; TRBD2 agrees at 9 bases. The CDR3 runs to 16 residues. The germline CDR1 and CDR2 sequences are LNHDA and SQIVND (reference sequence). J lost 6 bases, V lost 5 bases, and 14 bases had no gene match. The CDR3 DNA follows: TGTGCCAGTAGTGCCGGGACTAGCAGCGGGGGACGCGAGCAGTACTTC. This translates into CASSAGTSSGGREQYF.

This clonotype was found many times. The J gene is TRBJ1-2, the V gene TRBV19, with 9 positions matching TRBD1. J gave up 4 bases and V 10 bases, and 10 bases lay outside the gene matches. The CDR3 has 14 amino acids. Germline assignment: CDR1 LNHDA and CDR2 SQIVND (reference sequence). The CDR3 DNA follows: TGTGCCACAGCAAGGACAGGGGACCTCTATGGCTACACCTTC. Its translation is CATARTGDLYGYTF. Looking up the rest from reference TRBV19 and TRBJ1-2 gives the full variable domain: DGGITQSPKYLFRKEGQNVTLSCEQNLNHDAMYWYRQDPGQGLRLIYYSQIVNDFQKGDIAEGYSVSREKKESFPLTVTSAQKNPTAFYLCATARTGDLYGYTFGSGTRLTVV.